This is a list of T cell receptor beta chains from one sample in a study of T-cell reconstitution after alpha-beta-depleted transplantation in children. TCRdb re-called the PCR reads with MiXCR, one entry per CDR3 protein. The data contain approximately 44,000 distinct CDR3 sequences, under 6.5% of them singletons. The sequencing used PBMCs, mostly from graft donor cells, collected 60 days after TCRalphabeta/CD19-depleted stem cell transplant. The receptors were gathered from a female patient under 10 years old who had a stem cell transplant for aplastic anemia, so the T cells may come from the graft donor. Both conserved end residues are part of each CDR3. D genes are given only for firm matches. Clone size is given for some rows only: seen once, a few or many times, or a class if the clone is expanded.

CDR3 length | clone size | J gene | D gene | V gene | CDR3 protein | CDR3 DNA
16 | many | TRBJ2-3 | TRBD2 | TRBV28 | CASTPPLGEGTDTQYF | TGTGCCAGCACCCCTCCGCTGGGGGAGGGGACAGATACGCAGTATTTT
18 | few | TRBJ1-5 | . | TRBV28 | CASSLSLRGGQHNQPQHF | TGTGCCAGCAGTTTATCCCTTCGGGGGGGGCAGCACAATCAGCCCCAGCATTTT
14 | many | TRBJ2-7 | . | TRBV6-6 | CASIKDGGSYEQYF | TGTGCCAGCATCAAGGACGGGGGATCCTACGAGCAGTACTTC
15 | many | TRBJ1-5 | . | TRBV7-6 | CASSLDTGLNQPQHF | TGTGCCAGCAGCTTAGATACGGGACTCAATCAGCCCCAGCATTTT
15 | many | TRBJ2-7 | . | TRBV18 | CASSLNWRRSYEQYF | TGTGCCAGCTCACTAAACTGGAGGCGCTCCTACGAGCAGTACTTC
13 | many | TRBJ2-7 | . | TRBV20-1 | CSAARRRSDVQYF | TGCAGTGCTGCGCGCAGACGGAGCGACGTGCAGTACTTC
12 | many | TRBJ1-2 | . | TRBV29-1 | CSVAQRLDGYTF | TGCAGCGTTGCCCAACGACTGGATGGCTACACCTTC
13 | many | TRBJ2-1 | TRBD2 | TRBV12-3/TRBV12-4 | CASSLGLAEEQFF | TGTGCCAGCAGTTTAGGACTAGCGGAGGAGCAGTTCTTC
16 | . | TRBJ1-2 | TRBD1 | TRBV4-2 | CASSPLKTGVPYGYTF | TGTGCCAGCAGCCCTTTAAAGACAGGGGTCCCCTATGGCTACACCTTC
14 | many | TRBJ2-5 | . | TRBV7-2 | CASSLEPSVETQYF | TGTGCCAGCAGCTTAGAGCCGAGCGTAGAGACCCAGTACTTC
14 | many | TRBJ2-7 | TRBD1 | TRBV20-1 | CSAPRQGQTYEQYF | TGCAGTGCTCCGCGACAGGGTCAGACCTACGAGCAGTACTTC
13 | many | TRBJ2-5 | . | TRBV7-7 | CASSHGRQETQYF | TGTGCTAGCAGCCATGGACGGCAAGAGACCCAGTACTTC
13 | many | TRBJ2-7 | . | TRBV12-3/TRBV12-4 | CASSLRLQGEQYF | TGTGCCAGCAGTTTGCGCCTACAGGGCGAGCAGTACTTC
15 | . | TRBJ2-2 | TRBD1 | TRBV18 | CASSPRDRNTGELFF | TGTGCCAGCTCACCACGGGACAGGAACACCGGGGAGCTGTTTTTT
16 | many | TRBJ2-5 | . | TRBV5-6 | CASSLRITRMGETQYF | TGTGCCAGCAGCTTGAGGATCACCCGGATGGGAGAGACCCAGTACTTC
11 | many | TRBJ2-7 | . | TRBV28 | CASRTTYEQYF | TGTGCCAGCAGGACTACCTACGAGCAGTACTTC
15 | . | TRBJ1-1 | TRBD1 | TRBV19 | CASSMQGTGGTEAFF | TGTGCCAGTAGTATGCAAGGGACAGGGGGCACTGAAGCTTTCTTT
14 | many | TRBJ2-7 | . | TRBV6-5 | CASSRTASSYEQYF | TGTGCCAGCAGCAGGACAGCGAGCTCCTACGAGCAGTACTTC
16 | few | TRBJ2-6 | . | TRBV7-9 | CASSLAKTSGANVLTF | TGTGCCAGCAGCTTAGCGAAGACGTCTGGGGCCAACGTCCTGACTTTC
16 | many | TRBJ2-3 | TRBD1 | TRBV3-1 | CASSHWGQLSTDTQYF | TGTGCCAGCAGCCATTGGGGACAGCTGAGCACAGATACGCAGTATTTT
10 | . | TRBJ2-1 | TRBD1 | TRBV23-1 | CASTDREQFF | TGCGCCAGCACGGACAGGGAGCAGTTCTTC
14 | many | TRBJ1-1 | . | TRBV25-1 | CASSQTGVNTEAFF | TGTGCCAGCAGTCAGACAGGAGTAAACACTGAAGCTTTCTTT